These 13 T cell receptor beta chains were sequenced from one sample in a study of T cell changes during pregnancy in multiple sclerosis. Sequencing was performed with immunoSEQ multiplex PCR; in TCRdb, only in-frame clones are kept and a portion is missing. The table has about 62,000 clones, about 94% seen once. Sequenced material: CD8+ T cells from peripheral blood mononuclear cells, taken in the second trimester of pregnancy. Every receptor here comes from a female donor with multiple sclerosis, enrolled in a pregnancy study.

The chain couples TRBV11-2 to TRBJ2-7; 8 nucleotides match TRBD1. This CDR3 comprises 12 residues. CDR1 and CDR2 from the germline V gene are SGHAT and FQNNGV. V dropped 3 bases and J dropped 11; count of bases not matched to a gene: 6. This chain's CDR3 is CASSFSEGQEYF. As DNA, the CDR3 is TGTGCCAGCAGCTTTTCTGAGGGACAGGAGTACTTC.

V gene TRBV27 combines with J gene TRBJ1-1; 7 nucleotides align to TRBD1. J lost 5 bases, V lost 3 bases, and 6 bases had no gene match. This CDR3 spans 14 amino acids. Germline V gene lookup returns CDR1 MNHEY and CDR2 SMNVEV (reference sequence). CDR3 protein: CASSFSAGGTEAFF. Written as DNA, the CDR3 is TGTGCCAGCAGTTTTTCGGCAGGGGGAACTGAAGCTTTCTTT.

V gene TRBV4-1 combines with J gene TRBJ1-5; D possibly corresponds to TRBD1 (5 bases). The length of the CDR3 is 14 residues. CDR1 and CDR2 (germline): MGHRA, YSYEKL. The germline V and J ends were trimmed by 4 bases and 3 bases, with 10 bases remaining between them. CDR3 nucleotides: TGCGCCAGCAGCCTAGGCAGGGACAATCAGCCCCAGCATTTT. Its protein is CASSLGRDNQPQHF.

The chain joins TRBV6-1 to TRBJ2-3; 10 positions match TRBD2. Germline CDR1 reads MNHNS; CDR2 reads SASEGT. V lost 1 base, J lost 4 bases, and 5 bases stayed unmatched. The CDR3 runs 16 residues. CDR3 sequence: CASSEGPSGSADTQYF. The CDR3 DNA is TGTGCCAGCAGTGAAGGTCCTAGCGGGAGCGCAGATACGCAGTATTTT.

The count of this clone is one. CDR3 region: CSVEDRIGEGNYGYTF. The CDR3 coding sequence is TGCAGCGTTGAAGATCGGATAGGGGAGGGGAACTATGGCTACACCTTC. The V call is TRBV29-1, the J call TRBJ1-2; TRBD1 is a possible D gene (5 bases). CDR3 length: 16 residues. V was cut by 0 bases and J by 2 bases, with 16 bases left in between. The germline gives CDR1 SQVTM, CDR2 ANQGSEA.

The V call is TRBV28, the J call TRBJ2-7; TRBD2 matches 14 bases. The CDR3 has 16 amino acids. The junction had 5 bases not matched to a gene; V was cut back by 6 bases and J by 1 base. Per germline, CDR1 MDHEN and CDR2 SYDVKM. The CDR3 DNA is TGTGCCAGCAGCACGGGACTAGCGGGAGAGTCCTACGAGCAGTACTTC. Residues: CASSTGLAGESYEQYF.

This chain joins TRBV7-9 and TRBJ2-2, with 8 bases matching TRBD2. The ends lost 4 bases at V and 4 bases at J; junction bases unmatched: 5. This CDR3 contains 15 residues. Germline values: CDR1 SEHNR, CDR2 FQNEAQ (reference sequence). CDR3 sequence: CASSSGGASTGELFF. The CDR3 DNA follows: TGTGCCAGCAGCTCCGGGGGGGCTAGCACCGGGGAGCTGTTTTTT. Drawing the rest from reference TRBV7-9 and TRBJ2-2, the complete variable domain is DTGVSQNPRHKITKRGQNVTFRCDPISEHNRLYWYRQTLGQGPEFLTYFQNEAQLEKSRLLSDRFSAERPKGSFSTLEIQRTEQGDSAMYLCASSSGGASTGELFFGEGSRLTVL.

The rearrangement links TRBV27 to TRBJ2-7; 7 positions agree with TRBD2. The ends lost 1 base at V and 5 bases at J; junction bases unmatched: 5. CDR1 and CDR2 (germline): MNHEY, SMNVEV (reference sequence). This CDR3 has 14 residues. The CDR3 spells CASSLLGRADEQYF. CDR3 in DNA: TGTGCCAGCAGTTTATTAGGGAGGGCCGACGAGCAGTACTTC.

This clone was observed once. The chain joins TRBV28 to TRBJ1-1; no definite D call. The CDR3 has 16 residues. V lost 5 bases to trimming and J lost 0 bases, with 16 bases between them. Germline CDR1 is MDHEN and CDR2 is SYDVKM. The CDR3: CASSTPGAEMNTEAFF. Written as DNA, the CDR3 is TGTGCCAGCAGTACCCCCGGCGCGGAAATGAACACTGAAGCTTTCTTT.

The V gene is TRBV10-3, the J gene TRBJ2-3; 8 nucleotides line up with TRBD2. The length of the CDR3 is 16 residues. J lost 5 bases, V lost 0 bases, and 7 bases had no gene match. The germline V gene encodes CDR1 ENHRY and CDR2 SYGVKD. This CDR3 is CAISESGWGTRDTQYF. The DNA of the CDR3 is TGTGCCATCAGTGAGTCGGGTTGGGGGACTAGAGATACGCAGTATTTT.

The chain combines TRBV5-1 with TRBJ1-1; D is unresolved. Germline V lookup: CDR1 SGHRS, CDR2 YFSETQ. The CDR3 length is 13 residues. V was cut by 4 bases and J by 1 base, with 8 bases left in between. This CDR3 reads CASSVRGNTEAFF. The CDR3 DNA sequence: TGCGCCAGCAGCGTCCGGGGGAACACTGAAGCTTTCTTT.

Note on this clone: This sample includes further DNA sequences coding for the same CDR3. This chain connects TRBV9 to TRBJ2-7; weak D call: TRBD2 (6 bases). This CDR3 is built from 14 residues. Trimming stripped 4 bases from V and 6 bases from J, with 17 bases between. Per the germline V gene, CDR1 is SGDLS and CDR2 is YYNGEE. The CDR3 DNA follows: TGTGCCAGCAGCCCCCGGGACTCCCTCGCCGAGCAGTACTTC. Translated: CASSPRDSLAEQYF.

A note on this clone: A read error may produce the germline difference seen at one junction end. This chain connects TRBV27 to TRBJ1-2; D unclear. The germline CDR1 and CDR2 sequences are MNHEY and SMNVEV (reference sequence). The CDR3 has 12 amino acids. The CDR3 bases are TGTGCCAGCAGTCCTACTAACTACGGCTACACCTTC. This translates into CASSPTNYGYTF.